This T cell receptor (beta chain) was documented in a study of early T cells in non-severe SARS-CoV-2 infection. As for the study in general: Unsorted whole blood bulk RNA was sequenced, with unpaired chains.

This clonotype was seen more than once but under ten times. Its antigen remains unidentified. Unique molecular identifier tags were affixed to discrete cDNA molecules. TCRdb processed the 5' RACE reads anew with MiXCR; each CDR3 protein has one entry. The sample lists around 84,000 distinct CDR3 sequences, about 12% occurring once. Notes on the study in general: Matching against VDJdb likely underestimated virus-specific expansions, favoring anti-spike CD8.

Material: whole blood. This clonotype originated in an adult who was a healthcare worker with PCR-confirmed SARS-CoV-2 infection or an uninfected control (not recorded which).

CDR3 coding DNA: TGTGCCAGCAGCTTAAGGGGGCGCGGCGGTGAGCAGTTCTTC. It codes for CASSLRGRGGEQFF. The gene calls are TRBV7-3 and TRBJ2-1; tentatively, D is TRBD1 (6 bases). The CDR3 extends over 14 amino acids. The V end lost 1 base, the J end lost 9 bases, and 13 bases lay between the germline ends. Germline CDR1 SGHTA, CDR2 FQGTGA.